The T cell receptor beta chain under discussion was sequenced for a study of blood T cell repertoires in COVID-19. The CDR3 loop spans 13 amino acids. Germline-derived CDR1 and CDR2 are KGHSH and LQKENI. V lost 5 bases, J lost 3 bases, and 10 bases lay in between. Assay used: immunoSEQ multiplex PCR; TCRdb lists only in-frame clones, some missing. This repertoire shows 140,000 to 150,000 clones, just under 90% found once; its top ten account for 8% to 9%. The rearrangement joins TRBV18 to TRBJ1-1; D uncertain. Sequencing was performed on peripheral blood. The sequence derives from a woman aged 45 to 65 with active or convalescent COVID-19. CDR3 sequence (DNA): TGTGCCAGCTCATACGAGCTATACACTGAAGCTTTCTTT. Its translation: CASSYELYTEAFF.